These T cell receptor beta chains were read from a single sample in a study of T-cell memory formation after mild COVID-19. Each CDR3 protein is one row after TCRdb ran MiXCR on the 5' RACE reads. The sample holds approximately 50,000 distinct CDR3 sequences, 9.3% seen once. Sequencing was done on a sample of PBMCs or a T cell subset sorted from them (not recorded which). These receptors originate from an adult woman who had mild COVID-19 (a few samples of this study predate the infection). Cell type and time point are not known. Each CDR3 is given with its conserved first and last residue. The D gene is left open where the match is weak. For some rows the clone size is stated as once, few or many, or as a class when expanded; others skip it.

>many|TRBV12-3/TRBV12-4|-|TRBJ2-7
TGTGCCAGCAGTTTTTCGGGATCAGCCTCCTACGAGCAGTACTTC
CASSFSGSASYEQYF
>many|TRBV5-1|-|TRBJ2-1
TGCGCCAGCAGCTTGAGCGGTTCCTACAATGAGCAGTTCTTC
CASSLSGSYNEQFF
>few|TRBV6-5|TRBD1|TRBJ1-6
TGTGCCAGCAGTTTGACAGGGGAGGGTAATTCACCCCTCCACTTT
CASSLTGEGNSPLHF
>few|TRBV5-1|-|TRBJ2-4
TGCGCCAGCAGCTTGGACGGACACTCCAAAAACATTCAGTACTTC
CASSLDGHSKNIQYF
>many|TRBV29-1|-|TRBJ1-1
TGCAGCGTTGAACCCCTTGCGGGCGGCACTGAAGCTTTCTTT
CSVEPLAGGTEAFF
>medium-sized|TRBV7-6|-|TRBJ2-5
TGTGCCAGCAGCTTAGCTAGCCGGGGCCAAGAGACCCAGTACTTC
CASSLASRGQETQYF
>-|TRBV6-6|-|TRBJ2-1
TGTGCCAGCAGTAGCCCAGTTCCCAATGAGCAGTTCTTC
CASSSPVPNEQFF
>few|TRBV2|-|TRBJ2-5
TGTGCCAGCAGTCGGCGAGGTACTGCCCCGGAGACCCAGTACTTC
CASSRRGTAPETQYF
>many|TRBV9|TRBD2|TRBJ2-5
TGTGCCAGCAGCGTGGGAGCGGGAGCGGGTGAGACCCAGTACTTC
CASSVGAGAGETQYF
>few|TRBV14|-|TRBJ2-7
TGTGCCAGCAGCCATGCCTCCAGGGTAGGGATCTACGAGCAGTACTTC
CASSHASRVGIYEQYF
>few|TRBV7-8|-|TRBJ2-7
TGTGCCAGCAGCCCACAGGGCGGACCCTACGAGCAGTACTTC
CASSPQGGPYEQYF
>few|TRBV4-3|-|TRBJ1-3
TGCGCCAGCAGCCAACTCTTCCTAGGTGGAAACACCATATATTTT
CASSQLFLGGNTIYF
>few|TRBV3-1|TRBD1|TRBJ2-5
TGTGCCAGCAGCGCAGGGGACAGGGGAGGTGAGACCCAGTACTTC
CASSAGDRGGETQYF
>few|TRBV4-1|-|TRBJ1-5
TGCGCCAGCAGCCAAGCCACGAGGGGATCCCGGGGCAATCAGCCCCAGCATTTT
CASSQATRGSRGNQPQHF
>-|TRBV28|-|TRBJ1-5
TGTGCCAGCACTCGTTGGGGGGCGAGGGATCAGCCCCAGCATTTT
CASTRWGARDQPQHF
>-|TRBV6-2/TRBV6-3|-|TRBJ1-1
TGTGCCAGTTTCAACAGGGAGGGGGACACTGAAGCTTTCTTT
CASFNREGDTEAFF
>-|TRBV9|TRBD2|TRBJ2-5
TGTGCCAGCAGCCCGACCCTAGCGGGGCCCCGAGAGACCCAGTACTTC
CASSPTLAGPRETQYF
>few|TRBV11-2|-|TRBJ2-1
TGTGCCAGCAGCTTAATAGCGAACAATGAGCAGTTCTTC
CASSLIANNEQFF
>few|TRBV4-1|-|TRBJ2-5
TGCGCCAGCAGCCAAGATGGTACAGCAGTCGAGACCCAGTACTTC
CASSQDGTAVETQYF
>many|TRBV29-1|-|TRBJ2-5
TGCAGCGTTGCGGTGGGCACACTGGGGGAGACCCAGTACTTC
CSVAVGTLGETQYF
>few|TRBV6-2/TRBV6-3|-|TRBJ1-3
TGTGCCAGCAGGAGATACGGGACGGCGGGAAACACCATATATTTT
CASRRYGTAGNTIYF
>many|TRBV5-6|-|TRBJ1-1
TGTGCCAGCAGCCCAGGCCACCGGAGGGACACTGAAGCTTTCTTT
CASSPGHRRDTEAFF
>few|TRBV6-1|TRBD1|TRBJ2-5
TGTGCCAGCAGTGAAGTAGCCGGGACAGGGGAAGAGACCCAGTACTTC
CASSEVAGTGEETQYF
>-|TRBV24-1|-|TRBJ2-1
TGTGCCACCAGTGCGGGGGGCAGTCACAATGAGCAGTTCTTC
CATSAGGSHNEQFF
>-|TRBV11-1|-|TRBJ2-7
TGTGCCAGCAGCTTATCCGTCCGTGGGGGGAAGAAGGACGAGCAGTACTTC
CASSLSVRGGKKDEQYF
>-|TRBV6-6|TRBD1|TRBJ2-2
TGTGCCAGCAGTTACTCGACAGGGGGAACCGGGGAGCTGTTTTTT
CASSYSTGGTGELFF
>-|TRBV23-1|TRBD1|TRBJ1-6
TGCGCCAGCAGTCCACGAGGGACAGGGGATTCACCCCTCCACTTT
CASSPRGTGDSPLHF
>-|TRBV12-3/TRBV12-4|-|TRBJ1-1
TGTGACAGCCAACCGACCGGAAAGAACACTGAAGCTTTCTTT
CDSQPTGKNTEAFF
>many|TRBV3-1|-|TRBJ2-2
TGTGCCAGCGGAGCCGGGGGCGGCACCGGGGAGCTGTTTTTT
CASGAGGGTGELFF
>-|TRBV5-5|-|TRBJ1-5
TGTGCCAGCAGCCTCTACAGGGGCAATCAGCCCCAGCATTTT
CASSLYRGNQPQHF
>-|TRBV6-1|-|TRBJ2-2
TGTGCCAGCAGTGAAACCTCTGGGGAATCCGGGGAGCTGTTTTTT
CASSETSGESGELFF
>few|TRBV29-1|-|TRBJ2-1
TGCAGCGTTGACTTCCTGGCCCACGGGGGCAATGAGCAGTTCTTC
CSVDFLAHGGNEQFF
>-|TRBV25-1|-|TRBJ1-1
TGTGCCAGCAGCCTTTTAACAGAAGCTTTCTTT
CASSLLTEAFF
>-|TRBV4-2|-|TRBJ1-5
TGTGCCAGCAGCCAAGACCTTTGGAAGCCCCAGCATTTT
CASSQDLWKPQHF
>-|TRBV3-1|-|TRBJ2-7
TGTGCCAGCAGCAAGGGGTCCTACGAGCAGTACTTC
CASSKGSYEQYF
>-|TRBV7-3|-|TRBJ2-1
TGTGCCAGCAGCCCGACAGGATCAACTTTTAACTCCTACAATGAGCAGTTCTTC
CASSPTGSTFNSYNEQFF
>few|TRBV10-3|-|TRBJ1-6
TGTGCCATCAGCTACAGGGAAGACGGTTCACCCCTCCACTTT
CAISYREDGSPLHF
>-|TRBV4-3|-|TRBJ1-2
TGCGCCAGCAGCCAAGTCTATGGGCAGGGGAGCTATGGCTACACCTTC
CASSQVYGQGSYGYTF
>many|TRBV7-7|-|TRBJ2-5
TGTGCTAGCAGCTTAGCTTCAGGGACGAAGACCCAGTACTTC
CASSLASGTKTQYF
>many|TRBV12-3/TRBV12-4|TRBD1|TRBJ2-3
TGTGCCAGCAGCCGGGACAGAGAGGAGTATTTT
CASSRDREEYF
>-|TRBV7-9|TRBD1|TRBJ1-5
TGTGCCAGCAGCCCCTTCTTTGGACAGGGGGACCATAGCAATCAGCCCCAGCATTTT
CASSPFFGQGDHSNQPQHF
>many|TRBV4-2|-|TRBJ2-1
TGTGCCAGCAGCCAAGAGGTGAATAGTCGCAATGAGCAGTTCTTC
CASSQEVNSRNEQFF
>few|TRBV12-5|TRBD2|TRBJ2-1
TGTGCTAGTGCCCTCCGGATTTTGGGACTAGCGGGAGGATCTTACAATGAGCAGTTCTTC
CASALRILGLAGGSYNEQFF
>many|TRBV10-3|-|TRBJ2-7
TGTGCCATCAGTGGGGGGTACGAGCAGTACTTC
CAISGGYEQYF
>many|TRBV7-7|-|TRBJ2-1
TGTGCCAGCAGCGCAGGAGCGTCGAATGAGCAGTTCTTC
CASSAGASNEQFF
>few|TRBV3-1|-|TRBJ1-1
TGTGCCAGCAGCCCTGGGGACTCCTGGGTAGGGACTGAAGCTTTCTTT
CASSPGDSWVGTEAFF
>many|TRBV5-6|-|TRBJ1-2
TGTGCCAGCAGCGTGGGGATGTCCTATGGCTACACCTTC
CASSVGMSYGYTF
>many|TRBV7-3|TRBD2|TRBJ2-5
TGTGCCAGCAGCATTGGACTAGCGCGTCAAGAGACCCAGTACTTC
CASSIGLARQETQYF
>few|TRBV5-1|-|TRBJ2-3
TGCGCCAGCAGCATCCGGGCTAAAGATACGCAGTATTTT
CASSIRAKDTQYF